This T cell receptor beta chain was identified in a study of cytomegalovirus exposure and HLA in healthy donors. For the study at large: Genetic ancestry analysis placed approximately 79% of the roughly 400 donors that were genotyped in the Caucasian-associated cluster.

60 Vbeta and 13 Jbeta primers were used in PCR. Produced via immunoSEQ multiplex PCR; TCRdb's table is partial and in-frame only. The profile covers more than 100,000 clones, with 64% appearing a single time and 2.4% taken by the ten largest. The donors comprised healthy bone marrow donors. In germline, CDR1 is SGHRS, CDR2 YFSETQ. CDR3 length: 14 residues. Trimming stripped 4 bases from V and 2 bases from J, with 13 bases between. The source material was PBMCs. The rearrangement joins TRBV5-1 to TRBJ2-7, with D perhaps matching TRBD1 (5 bases). The TCR sequence derives from a middle-aged woman in good health and CMV-seronegative. The CDR3 bases are TGCGCCAGCAGCGACGGGTCAGGGCCCTACGAGCAGTACTTC. Its translation: CASSDGSGPYEQYF.